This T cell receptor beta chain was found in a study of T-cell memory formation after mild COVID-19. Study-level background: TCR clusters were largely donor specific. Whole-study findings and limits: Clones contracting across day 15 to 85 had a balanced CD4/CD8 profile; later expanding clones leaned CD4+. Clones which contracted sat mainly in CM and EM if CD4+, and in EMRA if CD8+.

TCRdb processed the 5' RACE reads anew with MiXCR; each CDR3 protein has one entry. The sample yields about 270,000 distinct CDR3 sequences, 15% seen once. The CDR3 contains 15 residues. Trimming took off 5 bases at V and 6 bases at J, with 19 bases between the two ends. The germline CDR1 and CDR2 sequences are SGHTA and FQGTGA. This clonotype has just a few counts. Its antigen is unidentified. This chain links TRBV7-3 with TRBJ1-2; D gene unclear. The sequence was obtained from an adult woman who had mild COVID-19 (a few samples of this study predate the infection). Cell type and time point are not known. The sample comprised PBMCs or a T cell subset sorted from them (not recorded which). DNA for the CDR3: TGTGCCAGCAGCCCGCGAGGTCCCCGAACGGATGGCTACACCTTC. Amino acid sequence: CASSPRGPRTDGYTF. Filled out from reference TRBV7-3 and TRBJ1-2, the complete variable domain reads GAGVSQTPSNKVTEKGKYVELRCDPISGHTALYWYRQSLGQGPEFLIYFQGTGAADDSGLPNDRFFAVRPEGSVSTLKIQRTERGDSAVYLCASSPRGPRTDGYTFGSGTRLTVV.